The TCR beta chain described here comes from a study of Graves' ophthalmopathy and Graves' hyperthyroidism. Concerning this clonotype: What it binds is unknown.

Hyperthyroidism counted as stable given no ophthalmopathy within 18 months of follow-up. Other autoimmune diseases, uncontrolled infections, pregnancy and lactation each led to patient exclusion. PBMCs originated in more than 7.5 ml of fresh peripheral blood. Scientists amplified the TCR beta CDR3 regions from RNA transcripts. HTBI primers served in a first-round RT-PCR, which a second-round multiplex PCR followed. TCRdb fed the multiplex PCR reads into MiXCR, producing one record per CDR3 protein. The data contain about 390,000 distinct CDR3 sequences, 15% of them seen just once; the ten biggest clones take up roughly 7%. Study-level findings and limits: Blood repertoires reportedly contained most expanded thyroid clonotypes above 0.001 frequency.

The clonotype was recovered from a woman under 30 with stable Graves' hyperthyroidism. The sample comprised peripheral blood.

The CDR3 coding sequence is TGTGCCAGCAGTTACGCGGATTGGGGAGAGACCCAGTACTTC. Protein: CASSYADWGETQYF. The V gene is TRBV6-2 or TRBV6-3, the J gene TRBJ2-5; D ambiguous. Per the germline V gene, CDR1 is MNHEY and CDR2 is SVGEGT. The CDR3 totals 14 residues. V lost 2 bases and J 4 bases, leaving 11 bases between the germline ends.